This T cell receptor beta chain derives from a study of PD-1 blockade in classical Hodgkin lymphoma. Between the trimmed V and J ends, which lost 6 bases and 2 bases, there was a span of 11 bases. Germline V CDR1 and CDR2: LNHDA, SQIVND (reference sequence). This CDR3 is built from 14 residues. This clone has a single count. Its antigen is undetermined. Described time point: cycle 4 day 1 (C4D1), after less than seven weeks of nivolumab. Following autologous stem cell transplantation, relapse occurred in every patient, and exposure to brentuximab vedotin varied. Here immunoSEQ multiplex PCR was the method, and the copy in TCRdb shows in-frame clones only, minus some. Of under 45,000 clones listed, about 70% are singletons. Study-level points and caveats: Complete responders started with a diversity level that resembled newly diagnosed patients at baseline. Reports described newly diagnosed patients as having lower baseline TCR diversity than healthy donors.

The chain has TRBV19 and TRBJ1-3; D remains unclear. This sequence originates from a human donor with classical Hodgkin lymphoma. The material was peripheral blood mononuclear cells (PBMCs), obtained before the fourth cycle of nivolumab. The CDR3 protein is CASRFTEPGNTIYF. The CDR3 coding sequence is TGTGCCAGTAGATTCACGGAGCCTGGAAACACCATATATTTT.